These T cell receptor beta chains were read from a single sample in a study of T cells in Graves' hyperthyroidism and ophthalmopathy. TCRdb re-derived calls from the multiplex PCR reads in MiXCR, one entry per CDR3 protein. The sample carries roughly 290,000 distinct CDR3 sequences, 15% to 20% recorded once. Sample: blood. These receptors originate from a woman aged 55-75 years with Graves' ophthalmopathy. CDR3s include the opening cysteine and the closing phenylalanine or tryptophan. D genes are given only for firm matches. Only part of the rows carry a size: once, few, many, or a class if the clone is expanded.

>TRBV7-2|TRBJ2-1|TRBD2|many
CASQLAGGVNNEQFF
TGTGCCAGCCAACTAGCGGGAGGGGTGAACAATGAGCAGTTCTTC
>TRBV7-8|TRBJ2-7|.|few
CASSRIQGTYEQYF
TGTGCCAGCAGCCGTATCCAGGGGACCTACGAGCAGTACTTC
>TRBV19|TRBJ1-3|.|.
CASSTPGGRSGNTIYF
TGTGCCAGTAGTACACCCGGGGGGCGATCTGGAAACACCATATATTTT
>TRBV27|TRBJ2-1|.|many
CASKGSREGYNEQFF
TGTGCCAGCAAGGGCTCGCGGGAAGGTTACAATGAGCAGTTCTTC
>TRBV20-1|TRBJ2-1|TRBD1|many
CSAATGQGVGNEQFF
TGCAGTGCCGCTACGGGACAGGGCGTTGGCAATGAGCAGTTCTTC
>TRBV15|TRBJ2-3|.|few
CATSRQDTQYF
TGTGCCACCAGCCGACAGGATACGCAGTATTTT
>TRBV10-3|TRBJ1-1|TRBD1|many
CAISESKFQAGGTEAFF
TGTGCCATCAGTGAGTCTAAGTTCCAGGCAGGGGGAACTGAAGCTTTCTTT
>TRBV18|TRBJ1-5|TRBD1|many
CASSVGQGGNQPQHF
TGTGCCAGCTCAGTGGGACAGGGAGGAAATCAGCCCCAGCATTTT
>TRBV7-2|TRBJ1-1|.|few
CASSLVVGTGNPFF
.
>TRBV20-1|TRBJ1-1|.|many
CSARDQRGSPAFF
TGCAGTGCTAGAGATCAGAGGGGGAGTCCGGCTTTCTTT
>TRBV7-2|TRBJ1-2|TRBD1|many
CASSNDYDRDRGYTF
TGTGCCAGCAGCAATGACTATGACAGGGATCGTGGCTACACCTTC
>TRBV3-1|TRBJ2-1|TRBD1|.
CASSKYMTGDADSYNEQFF
TGTGCCAGCAGCAAATACATGACAGGGGATGCAGATTCATACAATGAGCAGTTCTTC
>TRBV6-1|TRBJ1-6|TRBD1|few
CASSRQGRSSPLHF
TGTGCCAGCAGCAGACAGGGGAGGAGCTCACCCCTCCACTTT
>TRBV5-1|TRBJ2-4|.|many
CASSLASGSDIQYF
TGCGCCAGCAGCTTGGCTTCAGGTTCTGACATTCAGTACTTC
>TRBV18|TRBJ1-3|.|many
CASSPGTPAGGNTIYF
TGTGCCAGCTCACCGGGGACCCCGGCGGGCGGAAACACCATATATTTT
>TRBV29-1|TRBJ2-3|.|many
CSVEPRGLAADTQYF
TGCAGCGTTGAACCGCGGGGACTCGCCGCAGATACGCAGTATTTT
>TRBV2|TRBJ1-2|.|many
CASSDRGADYGYTF
TGTGCCAGCAGTGACCGGGGGGCAGACTATGGCTACACCTTC
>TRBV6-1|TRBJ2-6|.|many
CASMTASGANVLTF
TGTGCCAGCATGACAGCCTCTGGGGCCAACGTCCTGACTTTC
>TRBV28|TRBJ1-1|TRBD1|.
CASRKSTGGSPNTEAFF
TGTGCCAGCAGAAAATCAACAGGGGGATCACCGAACACTGAAGCTTTCTTT
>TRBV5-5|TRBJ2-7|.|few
CASSSDQGSYYEQYF
TGTGCCAGCAGCTCGGACCAGGGGTCTTACTACGAGCAGTACTTC
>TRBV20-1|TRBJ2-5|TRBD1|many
CSAHKPGQKQETQYF
TGCAGTGCTCACAAACCGGGACAGAAGCAAGAGACCCAGTACTTC
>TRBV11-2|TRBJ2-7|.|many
CASSAANRDLSYEQYF
TGTGCCAGCAGCGCCGCAAACAGGGATCTTTCCTACGAGCAGTACTTC
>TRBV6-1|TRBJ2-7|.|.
CASSEGLGREQYF
TGTGCCAGCAGTGAAGGATTAGGGAGGGAGCAGTACTTC
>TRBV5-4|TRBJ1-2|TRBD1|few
CASSLGQGGNGYTF
TGTGCCAGCAGCTTGGGACAGGGTGGAAATGGCTACACCTTC
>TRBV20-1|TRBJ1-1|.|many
CSARDNIGGTEAFF
TGCAGTGCTAGAGATAATATCGGGGGCACTGAAGCTTTCTTT
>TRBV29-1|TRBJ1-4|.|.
CSGRGGPTNEKLFF
TGCAGCGGGCGGGGGGGCCCGACTAATGAAAAACTGTTTTTT
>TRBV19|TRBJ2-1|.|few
CASSMGPGNSYNEQFF
TGTGCCAGTAGTATGGGGCCCGGGAACTCCTACAATGAGCAGTTCTTC
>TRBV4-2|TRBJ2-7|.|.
CASSQESKIAYEQYF
TGTGCCAGCAGCCAAGAATCAAAGATTGCCTACGAGCAGTACTTC
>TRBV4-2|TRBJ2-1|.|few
CASSHFFGAGNEQFF
TGTGCCAGCAGCCATTTCTTCGGGGCGGGCAATGAGCAGTTCTTC
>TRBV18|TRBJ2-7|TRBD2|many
CASSASGSDEQYF
TGTGCCAGCTCAGCTAGCGGGAGCGACGAGCAGTACTTC
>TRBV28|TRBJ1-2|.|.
CASQEGRFGYTF
TGTGCCAGCCAGGAGGGCAGGTTCGGCTACACCTTC